The text below deals with one T cell receptor (beta chain). The record originates from a study of identical twins. One entry per CDR3 protein results from TCRdb running MiXCR on the 5' RACE reads. The sample includes just under 550,000 distinct CDR3 sequences, over 12% of them seen just once. Germline values: CDR1 DFQATT, CDR2 SNEGSKA (reference sequence). The V gene lost 1 base and the J gene lost 3 bases, with 12 bases spanning the gap. This CDR3 contains 15 residues. These sequences were also reported in another study, on yellow fever vaccine responses in identical twins.

The sequence came from a woman under 30 in good health. The chain has TRBV20-1 and TRBJ2-2; TRBD1 or TRBD2 may be the D gene (5 bases each). Sample: CD4+ T cells sorted from blood. The CDR3 sequence is CSARGSRGYTGELFF. CDR3 bases: TGCAGTGCTAGAGGTAGTCGGGGCTACACCGGGGAGCTGTTTTTT.